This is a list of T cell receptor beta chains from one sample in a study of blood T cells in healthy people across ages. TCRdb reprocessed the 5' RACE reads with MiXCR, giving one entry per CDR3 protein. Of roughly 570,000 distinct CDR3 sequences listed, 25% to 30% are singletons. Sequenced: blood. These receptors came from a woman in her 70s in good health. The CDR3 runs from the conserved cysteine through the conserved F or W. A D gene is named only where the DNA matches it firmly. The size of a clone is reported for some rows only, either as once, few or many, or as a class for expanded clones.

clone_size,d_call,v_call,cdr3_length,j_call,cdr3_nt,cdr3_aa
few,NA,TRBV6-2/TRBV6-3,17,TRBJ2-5,TGTGCCAGCAGTTACTTACAACAGCAGGGGATCCAAGAGACCCAGTACTTC,CASSYLQQQGIQETQYF
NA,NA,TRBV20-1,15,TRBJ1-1,TGCAGTGCTAGAGATCCCGGGGGAGAGAACACTGAAGCTTTCTTT,CSARDPGGENTEAFF
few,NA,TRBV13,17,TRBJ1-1,TGTGCCAGCAGCTATCAGAGAGGGTCTCGTACGAACACTGAAGCTTTCTTT,CASSYQRGSRTNTEAFF
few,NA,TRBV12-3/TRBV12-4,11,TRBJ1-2,TGTGCCACCGGGCGGGGCTATGGCTACACCTTC,CATGRGYGYTF
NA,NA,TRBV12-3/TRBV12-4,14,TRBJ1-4,TGTGCCAGCAGTGGGACGGGGAGATGGGAAAAACTGTTTTTT,CASSGTGRWEKLFF
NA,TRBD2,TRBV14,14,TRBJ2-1,TGTGCCAGCAGCCAATATAGCGGGAGTCCTGAGCAGTTCTTC,CASSQYSGSPEQFF
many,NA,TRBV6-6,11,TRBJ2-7,TGTGCCAGCAGTACTAACTACGAGCAGTACTTC,CASSTNYEQYF
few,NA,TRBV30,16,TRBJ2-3,TGTGCCTGGAGTGCCGGACACAGTACTAACACAGATACGCAGTATTTT,CAWSAGHSTNTDTQYF
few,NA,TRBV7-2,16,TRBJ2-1,TGTGCCAGCAGCTTAAGGGCAGGGGACTCCTACAATGAGCAGTTCTTC,CASSLRAGDSYNEQFF
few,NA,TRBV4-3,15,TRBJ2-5,TGCGCCAGCAGCCAAGGAGGGGGGGGTCAAGAGACCCAGTACTTC,CASSQGGGGQETQYF
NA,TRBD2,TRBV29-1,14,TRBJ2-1,TGCAGCGTTGATTCCAGCGGGGTATACAATGAGCAGTTCTTC,CSVDSSGVYNEQFF
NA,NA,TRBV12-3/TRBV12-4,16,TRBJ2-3,TGTGCCAGCAGTTCCCAAGGTGGGGGCCGAGCAGATACGCAGTATTTT,CASSSQGGGRADTQYF
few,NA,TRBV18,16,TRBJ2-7,TGTGCCAGCTCACCAGGGGACCGCCCAAATCCTGACGAGCAGTACTTC,CASSPGDRPNPDEQYF
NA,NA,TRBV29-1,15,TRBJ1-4,TGCAGCGCTACGACAGGCGGCCGCTTATTTGAAAAACTGTTTTTT,CSATTGGRLFEKLFF
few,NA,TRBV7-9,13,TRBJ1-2,TGTGCCAGCAGCTTAGAGGAAACGGGCGGCTACACCTTC,CASSLEETGGYTF
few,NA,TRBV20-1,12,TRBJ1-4,TGCAGTGCTAGCGGAGCTAATGAAAAACTGTTTTTT,CSASGANEKLFF
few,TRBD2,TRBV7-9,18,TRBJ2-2,TGTGCCAGCAGCCCACCGACTAGCGGGGGCCCACGGACCGGGGAGCTGTTTTTT,CASSPPTSGGPRTGELFF
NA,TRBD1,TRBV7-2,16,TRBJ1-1,TGTGCCAGCAGCTTAGTCGGTGGGACAGGGGTGGTAGGGGCTTTCTTT,CASSLVGGTGVVGAFF
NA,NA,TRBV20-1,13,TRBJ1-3,TGCAGTGCTTTACAGGGCTCTGGAAACACCATATATTTT,CSALQGSGNTIYF
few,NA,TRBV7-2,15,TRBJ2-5,TGTGCCAGCAGCTTAGAGGCCGGGGGTAGAGTGACCCAGTACTTC,CASSLEAGGRVTQYF
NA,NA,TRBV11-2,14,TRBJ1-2,TGTGCCAGCACCTATTCTGGGGGTAACTATGGCTACACCTTC,CASTYSGGNYGYTF
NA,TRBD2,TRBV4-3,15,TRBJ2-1,TGCGCCAGCAGCCGGGCTAGCGGGGGTGGGAATGAGCAGTTCTTC,CASSRASGGGNEQFF
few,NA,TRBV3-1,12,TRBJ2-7,TGTGCCAGCAGCCCCAACCCCCTCGAGCAGTACTTC,CASSPNPLEQYF
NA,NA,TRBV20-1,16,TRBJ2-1,TGCAGTGCTAGAGATGTTGGGGGGAGCTCCTACAATGAGCAGTTCTTC,CSARDVGGSSYNEQFF
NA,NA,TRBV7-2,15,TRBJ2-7,TGTGCCAGCAGCTTAAGGGGAGCGAGCTCCTACGAGCAGTACTTC,CASSLRGASSYEQYF
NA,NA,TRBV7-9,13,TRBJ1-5,TGTGCCAGCAGCTTAGAGCTAGGGCAGCCCCAGCATTTT,CASSLELGQPQHF
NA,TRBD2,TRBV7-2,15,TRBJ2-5,TGTGCCAGCAGCTTGAGTAGCGGGGGGAGGGAGACCCAGTACTTC,CASSLSSGGRETQYF
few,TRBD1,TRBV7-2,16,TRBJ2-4,TGTGCCAGCAGCTTAGCTGGGGGGACAGGGGGCAGCATTCAGTACTTC,CASSLAGGTGGSIQYF